This TCR beta chain is drawn from a study of cytomegalovirus exposure and HLA in healthy donors. Whole-study results and caveats: Apart from CMV serostatus, no immune exposure information was available.

After removal of 5 bases from V and 1 base from J, the junction contained 17 bases not matched to a gene. The V gene's germline CDR1 is LNHDA and CDR2 SQIVND (reference sequence). The CDR3 is 19 residues long. On this clone: Its antigen is unknown.

The PCR was carried out with 60 Vbeta primers and 13 Jbeta primers. Per the original data handling: Later work found 80 million or so unique TCR beta chains, with around 10 million shared. Clones were sequenced by immunoSEQ multiplex PCR, and TCRdb holds only the in-frame ones, with some missing. Clone size and V and J calls were adopted from that table, with D and trimming inferred from the DNA. The sample shows under 150,000 clones, around 83% of them seen only once. The sequenced material came from PBMCs. The sequence derives from a man in his fifties or sixties in good health and CMV-seronegative. The chain joins TRBV19 to TRBJ1-5; 7 nucleotides align to TRBD1. CDR3 in DNA: TGTGCCAGTAGTCCCCCGGACAGGCTATTGATTGGGAGCAATCAGCCCCAGCATTTT. Protein: CASSPPDRLLIGSNQPQHF.